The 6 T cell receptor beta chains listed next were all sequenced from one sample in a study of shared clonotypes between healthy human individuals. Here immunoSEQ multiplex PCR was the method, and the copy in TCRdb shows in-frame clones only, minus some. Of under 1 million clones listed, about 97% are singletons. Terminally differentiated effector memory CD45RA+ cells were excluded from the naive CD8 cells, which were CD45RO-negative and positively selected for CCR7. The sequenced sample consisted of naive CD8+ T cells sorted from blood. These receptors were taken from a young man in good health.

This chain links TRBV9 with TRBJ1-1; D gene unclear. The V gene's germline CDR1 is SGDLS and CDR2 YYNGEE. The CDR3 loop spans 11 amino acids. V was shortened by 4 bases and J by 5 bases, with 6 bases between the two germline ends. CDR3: CASSPTTEAFF. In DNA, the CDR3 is TGTGCCAGCAGCCCGACGACTGAAGCTTTCTTT. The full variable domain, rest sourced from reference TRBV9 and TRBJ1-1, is DSGVTQTPKHLITATGQRVTLRCSPRSGDLSVYWYQQSLDQGLQFLIQYYNGEERAKGNILERFSAQQFPDLHSELNLSSLELGDSALYFCASSPTTEAFFGQGTRLTVV.

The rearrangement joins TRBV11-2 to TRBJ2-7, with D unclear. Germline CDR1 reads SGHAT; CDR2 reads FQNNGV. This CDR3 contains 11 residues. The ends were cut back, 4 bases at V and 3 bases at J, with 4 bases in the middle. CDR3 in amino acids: CASSYRYEQYF. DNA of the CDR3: TGTGCCAGCAGCTACCGCTACGAGCAGTACTTC.

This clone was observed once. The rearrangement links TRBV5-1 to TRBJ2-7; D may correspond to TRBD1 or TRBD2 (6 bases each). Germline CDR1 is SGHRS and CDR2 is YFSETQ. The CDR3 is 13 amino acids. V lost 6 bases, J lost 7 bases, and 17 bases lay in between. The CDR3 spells CASNEPGAWEQYF. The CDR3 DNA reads TGCGCCAGCAACGAGCCGGGGGCGTGGGAGCAGTACTTC.

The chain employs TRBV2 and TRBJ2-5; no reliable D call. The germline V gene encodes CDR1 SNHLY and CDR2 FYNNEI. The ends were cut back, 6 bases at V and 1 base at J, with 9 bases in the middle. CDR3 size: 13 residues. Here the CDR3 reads CASSHRFQETQYF. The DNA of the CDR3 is TGTGCCAGCAGCCATAGATTCCAAGAGACCCAGTACTTC. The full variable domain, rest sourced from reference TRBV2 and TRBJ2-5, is EPEVTQTPSHQVTQMGQEVILRCVPISNHLYFYWYRQILGQKVEFLVSFYNNEISEKSEIFDDQFSVERPDGSNFTLKIRSTKLEDSAMYFCASSHRFQETQYFGPGTRLLVL.

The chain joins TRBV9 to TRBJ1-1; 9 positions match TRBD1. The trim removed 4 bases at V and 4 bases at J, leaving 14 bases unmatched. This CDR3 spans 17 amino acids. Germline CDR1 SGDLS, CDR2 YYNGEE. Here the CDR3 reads CASSSGGRQGGITEAFF. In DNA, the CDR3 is TGTGCCAGCAGCAGCGGCGGGAGACAGGGGGGGATCACTGAAGCTTTCTTT.

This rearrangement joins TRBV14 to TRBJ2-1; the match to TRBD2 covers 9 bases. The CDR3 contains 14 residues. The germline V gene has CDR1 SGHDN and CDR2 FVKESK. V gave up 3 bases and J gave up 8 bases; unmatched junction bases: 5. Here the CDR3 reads CASSHRLAEDEQFF. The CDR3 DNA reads TGTGCCAGCAGCCATCGACTAGCGGAGGATGAGCAGTTCTTC.